The clone carrying this T cell receptor beta chain was detected only once. Its antigen remains unknown. Assay: immunoSEQ multiplex PCR; the TCRdb copy retains only in-frame clones and omits some. The data hold about 24,000 clones, with 50% to 80% observed a single time. The sample originates from a study of tumor-infiltrating lymphocytes in localized non-small cell lung cancer. Study summary: The cohort mixed smokers and never-smokers, several histologies, and some post-neoadjuvant-chemotherapy samples.

Overall study results and limits: Different pieces of the same tissue went to different assays, confounding technical variation with intratumor heterogeneity. Only some patients had TCR sequencing, depending on available tissue.

CDR1 and CDR2 from the germline V gene are SEHNR and FQNEAQ (reference sequence). Trimming took 1 base from V and 4 from J, leaving 10 bases between them. The CDR3 spans 14 residues. The TCR sequence derives from a human donor with non-small cell lung cancer. Sequenced input: lung tumor tissue. The V gene is TRBV7-9, the J gene TRBJ1-1; D remains ambiguous. The CDR3 nucleotides read TGTGCCAGCAGCTTAGGAACATCGGTCACTGAAGCTTTCTTT. Residues: CASSLGTSVTEAFF.